One and the same sample provided the 17 T cell receptor beta chains below, sequenced in a study of blood T cell repertoires in COVID-19 (dated by TCRdb to the early 2020s). Library preparation employed the immunoSEQ multiplex PCR assay. TCRdb took this table from immuneACCESS and kept in-frame rearrangements with V and J called. Such tables lack part of the clones; where checked against another copy, unresolved V genes explain under half of the gap, and the rest is unexplained. The sample yields some 65,000 clones; roughly 90% were counted once. The ten largest clones represent roughly 1.2% of the sample. The sequenced sample was peripheral blood. The receptor source for this set is a man aged 60 to 75 with acute or convalescent COVID-19.

V and J are TRBV2 and TRBJ1-2, with D uncertain. CDR1 is SNHLY, CDR2 FYNNEI, per germline. The CDR3 runs to 14 residues. With 4 bases removed from V and 6 bases from J, the gap between germline ends came to 15 bases. DNA of the CDR3: TGTGCCAGCAGTGTAATGGAGGGTGCGGATGGCTACACCTTC. It encodes CASSVMEGADGYTF.

The gene calls are TRBV2 and TRBJ2-2, with 8 bases fitting TRBD1. Per the germline V gene, CDR1 is SNHLY and CDR2 is FYNNEI. J was trimmed by 3 bases and V by 2 bases; bases with no gene match: 14. The CDR3 loop spans 19 amino acids. The CDR3 nucleotides read TGTGCCAGCAGTGAACCCGGAGGCAGGGGGCTCGTGGACACCGGGGAGCTGTTTTTT. Translated: CASSEPGGRGLVDTGELFF.

This chain joins TRBV7-2 and TRBJ1-2; D is perhaps TRBD1 (5 bases). Trimming pared 5 bases from V and 1 base from J, leaving 8 bases between. Germline values: CDR1 SGHTA, CDR2 FQGNSA. CDR3 size: 13 residues. CDR3 in DNA: TGTGCCAGCAGCCAGACAGTTAACTATGGCTACACCTTC. Translating it yields CASSQTVNYGYTF. Based on the CDR3 plus reference TRBV7-2 and TRBJ1-2, the full variable domain is GAGVSQSPSNKVTEKGKDVELRCDPISGHTALYWYRQSLGQGLEFLIYFQGNSAPDKSGLPSDRFSAERTGGSVSTLTIQRTQQEDSAVYLCASSQTVNYGYTFGSGTRLTVV.

The V call is TRBV5-4, the J call TRBJ1-2; tentative D call: TRBD1 (6 bases). V was pared by 3 bases and J by 8 bases, with 14 bases between. Germline assignment: CDR1 SGHNT and CDR2 YYREEE (reference sequence). This CDR3 has 13 amino acids. The CDR3 reads CASSSFRGSGYTF. In DNA, the CDR3 is TGTGCCAGCAGCTCCTTCAGGGGCTCGGGCTACACCTTC.

This chain links TRBV27 with TRBJ1-5; unclear D gene. V lost 8 bases and J lost 4, with 15 bases in between. This CDR3 is 14 amino acids long. Germline-derived CDR1 and CDR2 are MNHEY and SMNVEV (reference sequence). The CDR3 region is CASHSAAGNQPQHF. CDR3 bases: TGTGCCAGCCATTCGGCGGCGGGGAATCAGCCCCAGCATTTT.

The J gene is TRBJ2-1, the V gene TRBV5-4, with no clear D. The CDR3 runs 13 residues. Germline V gene data show CDR1 as SGHNT and CDR2 as YYREEE (reference sequence). V lost 1 base to trimming and J lost 8 bases, with 10 bases between them. CDR3 bases: TGTGCCAGCAGCTTGATCCCGGGTGATGAGCAGTTCTTC. As protein: CASSLIPGDEQFF.

CDR3: CASSGPTSNEQYF. CDR3 nucleotide sequence: TGTGCCAGCAGTGGCCCTACTAGCAACGAGCAGTACTTC. The chain links TRBV2 to TRBJ2-7; possibly TRBD2 for D (6 bases). Trimming stripped 4 bases from V and 5 bases from J, with 12 bases between. Germline CDR1 SNHLY, CDR2 FYNNEI. The CDR3 is 13 residues long.

This chain connects TRBV2 to TRBJ2-7; D is perhaps TRBD2 (5 bases). In germline, CDR1 is SNHLY, CDR2 FYNNEI. This CDR3 comprises 17 residues. The V gene lost 1 base and the J gene lost 7 bases, with 23 bases spanning the gap. The CDR3 DNA is TGTGCCAGCAGTGAAGGCGGAGGTATGGGCAGGCCTAGGGAGCAGTACTTC. As protein: CASSEGGGMGRPREQYF.

This chain links TRBV10-2 with TRBJ1-2; D remains ambiguous. CDR3 length equals 14 residues. Trimming pared 2 bases from V and 1 base from J, leaving 8 bases between. From germline, CDR1 is WSHSY and CDR2 SAAADI. Here the CDR3 DNA reads TGCGCCAGCAGTGAGGACACCTATAACTATGGCTACACCTTC. Amino acids: CASSEDTYNYGYTF.

The CDR3: CASSLQGSGNTIYF. The CDR3 DNA follows: TGTGCCAGCAGCCTGCAGGGTTCTGGAAACACCATATATTTT. V and J are TRBV3-1 (or the pseudogene TRBV3-2) and TRBJ1-3; possible D gene TRBD1, 5 bases. The germline V and J ends were trimmed by 4 bases and 1 base, with 8 bases remaining between them. Germline loops: CDR1 LGHDT, CDR2 YNNKEL (reference sequence). This CDR3 spans 14 amino acids.

V gene TRBV9 combines with J gene TRBJ2-3, with D possibly matching TRBD2 (6 bases). Germline V lookup: CDR1 SGDLS, CDR2 YYNGEE. Trimming took off 4 bases at V and 4 bases at J, with 19 bases between the two ends. This CDR3 region has 16 residues. The CDR3 DNA reads TGTGCCAGCAGCTTCCTGACTAGTAGGTCTGCAGATACGCAGTATTTT. This sequence encodes CASSFLTSRSADTQYF.

The chain has TRBV19 and TRBJ1-4; TRBD1 might be the D (5 bases). Germline assignment: CDR1 LNHDA and CDR2 SQIVND (reference sequence). V lost 7 bases and J 2 bases, leaving 17 bases between the germline ends. The CDR3 length is 16 residues. The DNA for the CDR3 is TGTGCCAGTATGTACAGGAAGAGTATGACTAATGAAAAACTGTTTTTT. It translates to CASMYRKSMTNEKLFF. Combining the CDR3 with reference TRBV19 and TRBJ1-4 gives the whole variable domain DGGITQSPKYLFRKEGQNVTLSCEQNLNHDAMYWYRQDPGQGLRLIYYSQIVNDFQKGDIAEGYSVSREKKESFPLTVTSAQKNPTAFYLCASMYRKSMTNEKLFFGSGTQLSVL.

The rearrangement joins TRBV5-1 to TRBJ1-1; D may be TRBD1 (5 bases). V lost 4 bases to trimming and J lost 1 base, with 11 bases between them. Germline V gene data show CDR1 as SGHRS and CDR2 as YFSETQ. The CDR3 loop spans 14 amino acids. Here the CDR3 reads CASSNQGGNTEAFF. The CDR3 DNA sequence: TGCGCCAGCAGCAATCAGGGAGGGAACACTGAAGCTTTCTTT.

V gene TRBV4-1 combines with J gene TRBJ1-2, with a weak D call TRBD1 (6 bases). Germline V gene lookup returns CDR1 MGHRA and CDR2 YSYEKL. This CDR3 has 15 residues. The V and J ends lost 0 bases and 5 bases respectively, with 13 bases between them. CDR3 nucleotides: TGCGCCAGCAGCCAAGAAACAACAGGGTGGTATGGCTACACCTTC. It is translated as CASSQETTGWYGYTF.

The rearrangement uses TRBV2 and TRBJ1-3, with a tentative D call TRBD1 (6 bases). CDR3 size: 15 residues. Germline loops: CDR1 SNHLY, CDR2 FYNNEI. Trimming removed 6 bases from V and 0 bases from J, with 12 bases in between. The CDR3 nucleotides read TGTGCCAGCAGACGAACAGGGAGCTCTGGAAACACCATATATTTT. Its translation is CASRRTGSSGNTIYF. The whole variable domain, remainder taken from reference TRBV2 and TRBJ1-3, is EPEVTQTPSHQVTQMGQEVILRCVPISNHLYFYWYRQILGQKVEFLVSFYNNEISEKSEIFDDQFSVERPDGSNFTLKIRSTKLEDSAMYFCASRRTGSSGNTIYFGEGSWLTVV.

The chain links TRBV11-3 to TRBJ2-3, with 7 bases aligning to TRBD1. CDR1 SGHNT and CDR2 YENEEA come from the germline V gene. V shed 2 bases and J 1 base; nucleotides not matched to a gene: 0. The CDR3 length is 14 residues. Here the CDR3 reads CASSLQGGTDTQYF. DNA for the CDR3: TGTGCCAGCAGCTTACAGGGGGGCACAGATACGCAGTATTTT. Full variable domain (missing parts from reference TRBV11-3 and TRBJ2-3): EAGVVQSPRYKIIEKKQPVAFWCNPISGHNTLYWYLQNLGQGPELLIRYENEEAVDDSQLPKDRFSAERLKGVDSTLKIQPAELGDSAVYLCASSLQGGTDTQYFGPGTRLTVL.

The gene calls are TRBV18 and TRBJ1-2; D call uncertain. Germline V gene sequence: CDR1 KGHSH, CDR2 LQKENI. The CDR3 has 14 residues. With 3 bases removed from V and 3 bases from J, the gap between germline ends came to 11 bases. The CDR3 DNA reads as TGTGCCAGCTCACCGTATAAAGAGTACTATGGCTACACCTTC. Amino acids: CASSPYKEYYGYTF.